A single TCR beta chain is shown here with its context. The clone's antigen remains unknown. Per-base quality was not reported, and no clone a single base away is much larger than it. For this chain, trimming is 5 bases at the V end and 0 bases at the J end, and the number of junction bases without a gene match is 10. The CDR3 starts with the cysteine, ends with the phenylalanine, and has 18 residues. Of all the DNA, just the CDR3 is kept, 54 bases in frame from base 1. This specimen belongs to a study of early T cells in non-severe SARS-CoV-2 infection (dated by TCRdb to about 2021). Broadly, across the study: Because TCR sequencing was done on bulk RNA from unsorted whole blood, the alpha and beta chains could not be paired. Results the study describes overall, beyond this receptor: Matching against VDJdb was skewed toward anti-spike CD8 responses, likely underestimated virus-specific expansions, and missed private and CD4 specificities.

The library was produced with 5' RACE. The sequencer listed for this sample is NextSeq 500. In the TCR library protocol, unique molecular identifiers were attached to individual cDNA molecules to correct for PCR bias and sequencing error. Both TCR alpha and beta chains were sequenced, and tight co-correlation was observed between alpha and beta sequence abundances in each sample. On the authors' methods: V gene, J gene and CDR3 annotation of TCR sequences was performed with Decombinator V4. Expanded TCRs were defined as changing significantly between any two time points under a Poisson model with p below 0.0001. Abundances of TCRs were expressed as counts per million after normalisation to the total number of TCRs sequenced in each sample. MAIT TCRs were defined by TRAV1-2 paired with TRAJ12, TRAJ20 or TRAJ33, and iNKT TCRs by TRAV10 paired with TRAJ18. A search of VDJdb, accessed on 1 November 2021, was run for TCRs annotated to CMV, EBV and SARS-CoV-2, with TCRs annotated for multiple antigens excluded. TCRdb trimmed public reads at Q25 via fastp, called clones via MiXCR and kept in-frame beta chains. Rows matching on CDR3 protein sequence are summarized as one entry with the most common DNA and genes. These V and J calls are TCRdb output, not the study's own analysis. The sample table records more than 50,000 distinct CDR3 sequences; over 10% of these occur just once. The ten biggest clones cover around a tenth of the sample.

Set within a cohort of healthcare workers in London, UK, this nested case-control study involved weekly PCR testing of nasopharyngeal swabs along with blood sampling. Healthcare workers were recruited during the week of the UK lockdown, between 23 and 31 March 2020, and followed weekly for up to 16 weeks. The specimen was whole blood, collected at baseline. The V and J genes are TRBV12-3 or TRBV12-4 and TRBJ2-7, with 13 middle bases fitting TRBD2. This receptor was taken from an adult who was a healthcare worker with PCR-confirmed SARS-CoV-2 infection or an uninfected control (not recorded which). The DNA sequence is given as TGTGCCAGCAGTCCAGGGACTAGCGGGAATCCTATCTCCTACGAGCAGTACTTC. It translates to CASSPGTSGNPISYEQYF.